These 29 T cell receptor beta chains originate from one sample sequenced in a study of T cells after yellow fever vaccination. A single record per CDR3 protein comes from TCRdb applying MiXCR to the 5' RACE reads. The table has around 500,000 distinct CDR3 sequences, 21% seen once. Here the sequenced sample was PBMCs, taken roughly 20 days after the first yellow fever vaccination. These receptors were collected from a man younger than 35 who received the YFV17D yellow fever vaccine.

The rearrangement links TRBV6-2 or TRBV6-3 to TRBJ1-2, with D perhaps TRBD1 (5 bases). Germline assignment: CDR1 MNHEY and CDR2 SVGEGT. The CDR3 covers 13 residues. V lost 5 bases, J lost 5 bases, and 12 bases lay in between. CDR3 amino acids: CASSTPQGYGYTF. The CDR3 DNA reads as TGTGCCAGCAGTACCCCGCAGGGTTATGGCTACACCTTC.

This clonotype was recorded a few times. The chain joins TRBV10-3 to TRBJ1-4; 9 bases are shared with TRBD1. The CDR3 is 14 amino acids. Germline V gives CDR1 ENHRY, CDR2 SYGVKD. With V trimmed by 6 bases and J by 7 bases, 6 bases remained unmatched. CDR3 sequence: CAIRATGGSEKLFF. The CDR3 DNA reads TGTGCCATCAGGGCGACAGGGGGAAGTGAAAAACTGTTTTTT.

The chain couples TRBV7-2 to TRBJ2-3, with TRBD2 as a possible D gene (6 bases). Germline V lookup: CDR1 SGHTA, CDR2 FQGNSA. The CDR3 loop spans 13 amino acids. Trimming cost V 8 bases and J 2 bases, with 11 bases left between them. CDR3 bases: TGTGCCAGCTGTAGCGGAATCACAGATACGCAGTATTTT. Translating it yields CASCSGITDTQYF.

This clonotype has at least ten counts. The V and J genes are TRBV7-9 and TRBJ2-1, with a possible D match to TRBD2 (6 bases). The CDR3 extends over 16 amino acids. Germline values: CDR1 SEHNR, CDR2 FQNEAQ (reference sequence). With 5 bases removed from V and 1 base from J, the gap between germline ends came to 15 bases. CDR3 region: CASSPDDGRSYNEQFF. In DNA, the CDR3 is TGTGCCAGCAGCCCTGATGACGGGAGATCCTACAATGAGCAGTTCTTC.

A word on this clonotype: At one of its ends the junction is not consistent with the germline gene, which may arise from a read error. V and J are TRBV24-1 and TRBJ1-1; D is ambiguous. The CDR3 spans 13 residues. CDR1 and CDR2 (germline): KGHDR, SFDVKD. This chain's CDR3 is CATSDYGGTVAFF. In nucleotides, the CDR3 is TGTGCCACCAGTGATTACGGCGGCACTGTAGCTTTCTTT.

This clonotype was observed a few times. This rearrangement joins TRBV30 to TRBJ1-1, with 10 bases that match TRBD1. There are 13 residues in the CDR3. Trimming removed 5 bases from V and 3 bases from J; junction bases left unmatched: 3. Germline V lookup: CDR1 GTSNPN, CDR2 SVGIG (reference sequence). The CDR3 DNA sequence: TGTGCCTGGGGGACAGGGGTTCACACTGAAGCTTTCTTT. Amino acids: CAWGTGVHTEAFF.

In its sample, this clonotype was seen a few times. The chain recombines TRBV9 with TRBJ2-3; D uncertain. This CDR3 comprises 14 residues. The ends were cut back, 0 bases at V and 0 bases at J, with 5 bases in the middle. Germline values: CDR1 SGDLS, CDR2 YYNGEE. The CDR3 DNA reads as TGTGCCAGCAGCGTAGCCAGGAGCACAGATACGCAGTATTTT. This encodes CASSVARSTDTQYF.

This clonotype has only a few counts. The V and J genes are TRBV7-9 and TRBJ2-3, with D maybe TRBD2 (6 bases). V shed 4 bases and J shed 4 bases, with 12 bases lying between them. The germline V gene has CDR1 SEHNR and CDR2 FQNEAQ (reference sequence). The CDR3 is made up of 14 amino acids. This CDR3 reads CASSYVGGADTQYF. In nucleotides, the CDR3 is TGTGCCAGCAGCTACGTCGGGGGTGCAGATACGCAGTATTTT.

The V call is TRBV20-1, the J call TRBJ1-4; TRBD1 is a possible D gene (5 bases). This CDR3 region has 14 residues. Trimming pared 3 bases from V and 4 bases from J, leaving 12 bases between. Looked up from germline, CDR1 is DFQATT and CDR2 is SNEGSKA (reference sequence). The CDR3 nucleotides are TGCAGTGCTAGTCGGGGACCTTATAATGAAAAACTGTTTTTT. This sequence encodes CSASRGPYNEKLFF.

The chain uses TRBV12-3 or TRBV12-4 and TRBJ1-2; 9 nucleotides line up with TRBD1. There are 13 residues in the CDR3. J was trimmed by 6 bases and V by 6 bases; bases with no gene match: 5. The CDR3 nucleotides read TGTGCCAGCAGGTCGACAGGGGGGAATGGCTACACCTTC. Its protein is CASRSTGGNGYTF.

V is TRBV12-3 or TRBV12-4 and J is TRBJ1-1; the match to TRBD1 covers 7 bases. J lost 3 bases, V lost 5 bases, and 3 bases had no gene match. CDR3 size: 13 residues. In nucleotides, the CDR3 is TGTGCCAGCAGTACAGGGGCCCACACTGAAGCTTTCTTT. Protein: CASSTGAHTEAFF.

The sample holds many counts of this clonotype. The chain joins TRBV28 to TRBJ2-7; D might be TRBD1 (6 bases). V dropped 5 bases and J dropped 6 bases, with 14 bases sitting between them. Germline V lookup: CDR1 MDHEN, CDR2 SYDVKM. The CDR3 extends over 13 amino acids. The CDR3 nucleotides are TGTGCCAGCAGTCCAATCGGGACACCCGAGCAGTACGTC. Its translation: CASSPIGTPEQYV.

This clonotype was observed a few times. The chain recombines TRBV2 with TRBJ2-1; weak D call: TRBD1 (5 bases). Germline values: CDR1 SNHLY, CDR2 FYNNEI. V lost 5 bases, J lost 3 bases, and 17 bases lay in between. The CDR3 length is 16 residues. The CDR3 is CASSTFEQGIYNEQFF. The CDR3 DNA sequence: TGTGCCAGCAGTACATTCGAGCAGGGTATCTACAATGAGCAGTTCTTC.

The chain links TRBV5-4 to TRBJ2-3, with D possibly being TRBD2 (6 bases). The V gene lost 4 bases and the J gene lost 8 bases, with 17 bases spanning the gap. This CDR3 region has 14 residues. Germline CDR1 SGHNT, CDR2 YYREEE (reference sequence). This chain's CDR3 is CASSPGTLGGTQYF. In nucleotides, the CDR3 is TGTGCCAGCAGCCCCGGGACTCTCGGCGGTACGCAGTATTTT.

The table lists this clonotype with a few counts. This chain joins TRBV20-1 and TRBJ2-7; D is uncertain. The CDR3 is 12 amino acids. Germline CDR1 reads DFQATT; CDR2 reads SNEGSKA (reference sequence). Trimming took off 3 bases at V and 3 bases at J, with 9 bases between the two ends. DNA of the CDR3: TGCAGTGCTAGCCCCTACGACTACGAGCAGTACTTC. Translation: CSASPYDYEQYF.

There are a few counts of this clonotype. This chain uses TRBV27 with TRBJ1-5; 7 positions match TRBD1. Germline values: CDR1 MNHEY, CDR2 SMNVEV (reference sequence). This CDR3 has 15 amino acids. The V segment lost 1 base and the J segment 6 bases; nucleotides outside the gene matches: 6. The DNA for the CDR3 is TGTGCCAGCAGTTTATTGGGAGGGGGCACTCAGCCCCAGCATTTT. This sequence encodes CASSLLGGGTQPQHF.

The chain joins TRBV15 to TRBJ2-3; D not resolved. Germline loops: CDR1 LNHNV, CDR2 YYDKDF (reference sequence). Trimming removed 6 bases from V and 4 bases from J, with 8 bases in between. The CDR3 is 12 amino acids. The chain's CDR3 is CATSNIADTQYF. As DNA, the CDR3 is TGTGCCACCAGTAATATAGCAGATACGCAGTATTTT.

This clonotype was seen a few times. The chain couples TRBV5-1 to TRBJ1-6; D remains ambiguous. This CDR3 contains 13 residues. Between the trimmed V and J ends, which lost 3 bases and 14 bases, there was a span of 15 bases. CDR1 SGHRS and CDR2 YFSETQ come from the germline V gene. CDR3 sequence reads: CASSSPLYKALHF. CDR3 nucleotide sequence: TGCGCCAGCAGCTCCCCCCTATACAAGGCCCTCCACTTT. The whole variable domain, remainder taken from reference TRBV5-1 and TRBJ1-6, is KAGVTQTPRYLIKTRGQQVTLSCSPISGHRSVSWYQQTPGQGLQFLFEYFSETQRNKGNFPGRFSGRQFSNSRSEMNVSTLELGDSALYLCASSSPLYKALHFGNGTRLTVT.

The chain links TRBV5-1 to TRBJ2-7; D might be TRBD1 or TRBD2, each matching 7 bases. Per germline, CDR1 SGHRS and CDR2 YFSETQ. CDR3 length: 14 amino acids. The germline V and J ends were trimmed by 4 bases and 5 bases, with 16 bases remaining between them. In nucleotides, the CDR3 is TGCGCCAGCAGCCCCCAGGGGGGGATACACGAGCAGTACTTC. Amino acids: CASSPQGGIHEQYF.

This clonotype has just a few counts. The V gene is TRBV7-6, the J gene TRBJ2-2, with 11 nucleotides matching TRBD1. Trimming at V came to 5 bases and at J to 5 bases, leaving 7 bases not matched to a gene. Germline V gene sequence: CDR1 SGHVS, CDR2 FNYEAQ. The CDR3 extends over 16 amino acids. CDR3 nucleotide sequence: TGTGCCAGCAGCCTGGACAGGGGGCGATGGACCGGGGAGCTGTTTTTT. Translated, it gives CASSLDRGRWTGELFF.

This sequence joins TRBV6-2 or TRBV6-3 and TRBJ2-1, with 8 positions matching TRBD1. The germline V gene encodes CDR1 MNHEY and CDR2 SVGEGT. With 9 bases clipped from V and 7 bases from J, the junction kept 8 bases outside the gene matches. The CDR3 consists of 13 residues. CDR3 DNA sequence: TGTGCCAGAGGACAGGGAATAACAAATGAGCAGTTCTTC. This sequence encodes CARGQGITNEQFF.

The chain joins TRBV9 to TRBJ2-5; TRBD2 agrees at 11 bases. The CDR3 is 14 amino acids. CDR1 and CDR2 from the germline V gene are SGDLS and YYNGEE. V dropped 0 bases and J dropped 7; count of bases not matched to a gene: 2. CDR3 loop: CASSVDLAGGTQYF. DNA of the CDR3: TGTGCCAGCAGCGTAGACCTAGCGGGGGGGACCCAGTACTTC.

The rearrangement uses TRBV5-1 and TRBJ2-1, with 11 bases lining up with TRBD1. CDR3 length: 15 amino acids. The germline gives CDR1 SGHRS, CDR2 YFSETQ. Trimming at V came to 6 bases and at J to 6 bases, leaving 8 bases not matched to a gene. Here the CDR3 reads CASTPGTGGANEQFF. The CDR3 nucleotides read TGCGCCAGCACCCCAGGGACAGGGGGGGCCAATGAGCAGTTCTTC.

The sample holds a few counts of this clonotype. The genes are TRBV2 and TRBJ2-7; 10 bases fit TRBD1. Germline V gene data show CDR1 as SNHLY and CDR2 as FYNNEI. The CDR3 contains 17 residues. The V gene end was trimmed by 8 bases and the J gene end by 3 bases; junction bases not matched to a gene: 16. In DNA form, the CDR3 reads TGTGCCAGCGGAGAATCAACCGGGACAGGGGTCGGCTACGAGCAGTACGTC. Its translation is CASGESTGTGVGYEQYV.

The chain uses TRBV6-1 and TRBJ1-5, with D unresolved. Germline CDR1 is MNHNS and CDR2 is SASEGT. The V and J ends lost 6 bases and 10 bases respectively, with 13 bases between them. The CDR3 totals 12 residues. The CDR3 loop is CASSHNHRPQHF. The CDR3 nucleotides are TGTGCCAGCAGCCATAACCATCGACCCCAGCATTTT.

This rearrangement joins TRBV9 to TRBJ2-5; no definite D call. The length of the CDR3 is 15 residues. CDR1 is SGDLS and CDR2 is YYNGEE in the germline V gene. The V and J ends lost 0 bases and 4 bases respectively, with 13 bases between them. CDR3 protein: CASSVDLAWGETQYF. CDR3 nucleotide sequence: TGTGCCAGCAGCGTAGATTTGGCGTGGGGAGAGACCCAGTACTTC.

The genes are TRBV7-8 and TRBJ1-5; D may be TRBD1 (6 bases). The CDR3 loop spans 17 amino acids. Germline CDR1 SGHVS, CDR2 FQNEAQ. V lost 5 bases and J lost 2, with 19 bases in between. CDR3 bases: TGTGCCAGCAGCCCCTTGGGGGGGGCGATTGGCAATCAGCCCCAGCATTTT. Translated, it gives CASSPLGGAIGNQPQHF.

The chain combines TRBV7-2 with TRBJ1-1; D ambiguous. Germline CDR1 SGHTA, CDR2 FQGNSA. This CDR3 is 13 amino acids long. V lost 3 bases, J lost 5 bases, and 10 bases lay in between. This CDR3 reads CASSLDRQTEAFF. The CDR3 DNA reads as TGTGCCAGCAGCTTGGACCGGCAGACTGAAGCTTTCTTT.

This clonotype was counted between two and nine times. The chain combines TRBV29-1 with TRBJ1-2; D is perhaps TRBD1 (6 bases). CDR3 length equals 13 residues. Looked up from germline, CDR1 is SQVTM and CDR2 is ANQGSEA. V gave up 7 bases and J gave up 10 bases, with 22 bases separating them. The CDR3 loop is CSGLQGNVGVYTF. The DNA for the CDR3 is TGCAGCGGGCTACAGGGAAACGTCGGTGTCTACACCTTC.